This entry is about one TCR beta chain. Its cognate antigen has yet to be identified. Base qualities are missing; no much larger clone stands one base away. What the time point label conveys for this sample: baseline before first vaccination. The vaccinee samples were drawn from two UK trials, COV001 and COV002, one of which was a single-blind randomized controlled phase 2/3 trial testing AZD1222 (ChAdOx1 nCoV-19) in healthy adults. For TCRbeta chain sequencing, PBMC samples from trial participants were taken at day 0 and at day 28 after the second dose. These data are taken from a study of T cell responses to AZD1222 COVID-19 vaccine (dated by TCRdb to 2020 to 2023). For context, the study as a whole: AZD1222 recipients whose second dose came at about 4 weeks and those whose second dose came at about 12 weeks were combined into one group, since spike-specific TCR depth and breadth did not differ between the two schedules. Trial participants were enrolled by age into 18-55, 56-69 and 70-plus year subgroups, with roughly 150, 30 and 60 TCR-sequenced participants respectively. TCR sequencing was performed for 233 trial participants, of whom around 210 were given two doses of AZD1222 and approximately 25 were given two doses of MenACWY control vaccine. The research as a whole found: In the small 56-69-year group, the increase in depth fell short of significance, most likely because of low power. Because no samples from the day 14 peak response were available, repertoires could be characterized only after the peak T cell response. The whole spike protein was spanned by vaccine-associated CD4 TCRs, and dominant responses were seen in regions 160-218 and 743-854. Conclusions about previously exposed vaccinees are limited because only five to seven AZD1222 recipients were SARS-CoV-2 seropositive at baseline. Spike-specific TCR breadth and depth rose significantly after two AZD1222 doses compared with day 0 and with MenACWY recipients. Epitopes outside the regions mutated in the B.1.351 and B.1.1.7 variants were reportedly recognized by nearly half of the unique spike-specific TCRs. Participants were mostly white British, with more females than males. The authors suggested clonal diversity may have been underestimated.

The CDR3 regions of human TCRbeta chains were subjected to immunosequencing. The authors' pipeline ran thus. TCRs in the repertoires were matched against a reference library of SARS-CoV-2-specific TCRs that had been generated with the MIRA antigen-specificity platform. Breadth meant the fraction of unique TCRs that were SARS-CoV-2-associated, whereas depth meant the fraction of total T cells that were SARS-CoV-2-associated. Using the MIRA data, every spike-specific TCR was mapped to the spike region that the TCR reacted to and assigned to either a CD4 or a CD8 class. Log10-transformed breadth and depth values were compared by one-way ANOVA with Sidak's multiple comparisons tests. This immuneACCESS table, as held by TCRdb, lists in-frame sequences with V and J called but not all clones. Of the missing ones, under half trace to an unresolved V gene in checked studies; the others have no known cause. The V and J calls and clone size were taken over from that table, and D and trimming were inferred from the DNA. This sample has around 120,000 clones in its table, and approximately 93% of those were observed once. Of the sample, under 3.5% is held by the ten largest clones.

This clonotype was sampled from an adult in good health. The sample consisted of peripheral blood, taken on day 0 of AZD1222 vaccination.

The nucleotide sequence reads as follows: TGCAGTGCTAGTAAGTCAGATACGCAGTATTTT. This yields the protein CSASKSDTQYF. The chain is assembled from TRBV20-1 and TRBJ2-3; the D gene is not confidently resolved. CDR1 and CDR2, per the germline V gene (reference sequence), are DFQATT and SNEGSKA. Trimming takes 3 bases from V and 4 bases from J, and the germline ends sit 5 bases apart. The CDR3 measures 11 amino acids from cysteine to phenylalanine. Just the 33-base CDR3 DNA is kept, in frame starting at base 1.